This TCR beta chain was obtained from a study of long-term antiretroviral therapy in people with HIV (dated by TCRdb to the early 2020s). Context from the whole study: Collection of the earliest samples took place about a decade ahead of the 2015 WHO recommendation for immediate ART, at a time when ART was typically delayed until CD4 counts fell. This retrospective serial study examined whether starting ART and sustained HIV suppression were associated with changes in the composition and diversity of the TRB repertoire in peripheral blood. A total of roughly 200 cryopreserved PBMC samples were contributed to the cohort by 30 adults with confirmed HIV infection, with samples collected serially over a mean of around 6 years (range 1-12). About 40% of the 30 participants with HIV were female. Test extractions of a monoclonal T-cell line alongside under 35 polyclonal samples showed no cross-contamination during QIAcube processing. Overall study outcomes, separate from this receptor: A significant increase in TRB diversity was found to be associated with ART initiation, although TRB diversity was observed to remain significantly below that of transplant donor controls even after long-term ART. Expanded TRB clones identified before ART initiation dominated the repertoire at all time points, although this dominance fluctuated and declined in many PLHIV after ART. Because pre-ART samples had limited cell numbers, profiling was done on unsorted PBMC rather than on sorted CD4+ and CD8+ T cells. Since PBMC availability was limited, sequencing covered only the TCR beta chain, with no alpha chain pairing. Inferences about post-ART repertoire changes are limited because no data were available on ART adherence, viral resistance or therapy changes. The samples span the years 2004 to 2017, and the ART regimens used may be less effective than current regimens. CDR3 length ranges in HIV repertoires were narrower than in controls, and network structure suggested an antigen-experienced repertoire with only a slight naive shift after ART.

Inclusion was restricted to participants for whom at least one PBMC sample before ART initiation and at least two post-ART samples were available. Every participant with HIV received treatment in the United States of America. Before DNA extraction, cryopreserved samples of about 0.95-11 million PBMC were thawed and then washed. At the time of the earliest PBMC sample for each participant with HIV, ages ranged from about 20 to 54 years. PBMC samples were contributed by each participant from 1-4 timepoints before ART initiation and 2-8 timepoints after ART initiation, with a median of 7 samples. For every participant, serial HIV viral load, CD4+ T-cell count, ART history and demographic data were obtained. Genomic DNA was extracted from unsorted PBMC with a Qiagen kit on a QIAcube, with processing performed in batches of 12 samples. CDR1 LNHDA and CDR2 SQIVND were looked up in the germline V gene (reference sequence). The CDR3 contains 13 residues, cysteine and phenylalanine counted. Only the CDR3 part of the read is kept: 39 bases, read in frame from the first base. V loses 1 base, J loses 3 bases, and the germline ends lie 7 bases apart.

The immunoSEQ hsTCRB v3.0 assay was used at survey level resolution for TRB variable region sequencing. TRB sequencing targeted a depth of roughly 40,000-55,000 T-cell genomes per sample. TRB libraries were pooled and sequenced on an Illumina MiSeq using a v3 150-cycle kit. Processing in the source paper ran as follows. Repertoire analysis was performed in R inside a reproducible Nextflow workflow that covered QC, data transformation and analysis. LymphoSeq2, an R package for exploring AIRR-Seq data, was used to implement custom analyses. A handful of samples yielding fewer than 5000 total TRB sequences were excluded, leaving 150 to 200 analyzed HIV repertoires. Among the 180 to 200 HIV repertoires that were kept, some 60 were collected before ART initiation and about 130 were collected after ART initiation. Each repertoire was downsampled to 5000 TRB nucleotide sequences, and summary statistics were averaged across 100 downsampling iterations. TRB sequences were retained for analysis only if CDR3 regions of at least seven amino acids were present. Two measures captured diversity: a Shannon entropy-derived clonality score and the Gini coefficient. Repertoire networks linked the top 5000 CDR3 amino acid sequences whenever two sequences differed by an edit distance of one. GLIPH2 predicted antigen specificity groups and MHC restriction for TRB CDR3 amino acid sequences. Known CMV, EBV, HIV or tissue antigen associations were flagged by matching CDR3 amino acid sequences against VDJdb and McPAS-TCR. Pre-ART, post-ART and control groups were compared with Wilcoxon signed-rank tests and Holm-Bonferroni correction. Held by TCRdb, this immuneACCESS table contains in-frame sequences only and omits some clones. Under half of the omission traces to an unresolved V gene where checked; the cause of the rest is unknown. V, J and clone size were drawn from that table, and D and trimming were deduced from the DNA. This sample holds 20,000 to 25,000 clones; 80% to 85% were observed only once. In total, the top ten clones hold over 13% of the sample.

Note on this clone: No antigen is known for it. Per-nucleotide qualities are absent, and no much larger clonotype sits a single base away.

The sequence links TRBV19 to TRBJ2-7, with the D gene not confidently named. The clonotype originates from a man in his thirties or forties with HIV. The input for sequencing was unsorted PBMCs, taken about 4.3 years after starting antiretroviral therapy. The DNA reads as follows: TGTGCCAGTAGTATAGCGGCTGGCTACGAGCAGTACTTC. It translates to CASSIAAGYEQYF.